These T cell receptor beta chains were read from a single sample in a study of regulatory T cells in long-lasting Graves disease. TCRdb reprocessed the multiplex PCR reads via MiXCR and lists one record per CDR3 protein. This sample yields 520,000 or so distinct CDR3 sequences, of which approximately 12% are seen a single time; 7.5% to 9% belongs to the top ten. The sample was also reused in another study, on T cells in Graves' hyperthyroidism and ophthalmopathy.

The material sequenced was peripheral blood mononuclear cells (PBMCs), taken at new diagnosis, from a patient treated with antithyroid drugs. The receptors come from a woman under 40 with Graves disease. Each CDR3 is given without its conserved first and last residue. The order of the fields is V gene, D gene, CDR3 protein. D genes are given only for firm matches.

TRBV24-1	.	ATSDFGIETQY
TRBV2	TRBD1	ASSNRGSETQY
TRBV2	.	ATSQGSRSDTQY
TRBV12-5	.	ASCPQMMSITGELF
TRBV5-4	.	ASSFKRLSSNTEAF
TRBV28	TRBD2	ASSPPGLAGGRGTQY
TRBV7-8	.	ASSIGTYSNQPQH
TRBV6-5	.	ASSYGGVSGNTIY
TRBV27	.	ASSLWGLSYNEQF
TRBV20-1	TRBD1	SALPGQTNSPLH
TRBV9	.	ASSVAFGGGNTIY
TRBV7-2	TRBD2	ASSFTSGFYNEQF
TRBV7-9	.	ASRMGKAEQF
TRBV9	.	ASSVAPSQVVNTEAF
TRBV28	.	ASISGNTIY
TRBV6-1	TRBD1	ASSPGTGSGQPQH
TRBV27	.	ASSLFIGSPLH
TRBV27	.	ASRPGLSNTEAF
TRBV7-2	.	ASRTVSLGSVATEAF
TRBV12-3/TRBV12-4	.	ASRGLQKVSEKLF
TRBV6-2/TRBV6-3	.	ASSYGGGDNYGYT
TRBV12-3/TRBV12-4	.	ASTLSDGDTQY
TRBV20-1	.	SAFVSGAGETQY
TRBV30	TRBD1	AWSVRGRGFHTEAF
TRBV27	TRBD1	ASRSRGPEKLF
TRBV30	.	AWSSDVPNEKLF
TRBV15	.	ATSREPSATYEQY
TRBV6-5	TRBD1	ASSYLDRDQETQY
TRBV30	.	AWSGAILGNTIY
TRBV18	.	ASSPQGAETQY
TRBV18	.	ASSPAVARRETQY
TRBV20-1	.	SARGGRAGELF
TRBV30	.	AWRGLGITDTQY
TRBV10-3	TRBD2	AISSLLGGFYNEQF
TRBV9	TRBD1	ASSSGTANSPLH
TRBV11-2	.	ASSPDKAGELF
TRBV27	TRBD2	ASSLGSGRSETQY
TRBV27	.	ASTSGLLYNEQF
TRBV20-1	.	SASHSGPSRGYNEQF
TRBV2	.	ASSRQGEKLF
TRBV28	.	ASSLSRFDTEAF
TRBV6-2/TRBV6-3	.	ASSKLNQPQH
TRBV25-1	TRBD1	ASSQLGQGQETQY
TRBV20-1	.	SAGTTFNIQY
TRBV7-9	.	ASSQGNTEAF
TRBV5-1	.	ASSLAMTEPYNEQF
TRBV28	.	ASRAGINQPQH
TRBV11-3	.	ASSLVSDEQF
TRBV12-3/TRBV12-4	.	ATQTNLGTQY
TRBV19	.	ASSMARDYGNEQF
TRBV6-1	.	ASRKGANYGYT